Sequencing of this TCR beta chain was carried out in a study of T cells in Graves' hyperthyroidism and ophthalmopathy. The CDR3 length is 10 residues. CDR1 and CDR2 (germline): MNHNS, SASEGT. With V trimmed by 6 bases and J by 12 bases, 4 bases remained unmatched. RNA transcripts yielded amplified TCR beta CDR3 regions. First-round RT-PCR of the TCR CDR3 relied on the HTBI primer set. TCRdb fed the multiplex PCR reads into MiXCR, producing one record per CDR3 protein. The profile shows approximately 600,000 distinct CDR3 sequences, 16% of them singletons. The sequenced sample was blood. The gene calls are TRBV6-1 and TRBJ1-1; 7 positions match TRBD1. This clonotype originated in a woman aged 30 to 39 with Graves' hyperthyroidism. The CDR3 DNA reads as TGTGCCAGCAGGTCAGGGGGATCTTTCTTT. Its translation: CASRSGGSFF.